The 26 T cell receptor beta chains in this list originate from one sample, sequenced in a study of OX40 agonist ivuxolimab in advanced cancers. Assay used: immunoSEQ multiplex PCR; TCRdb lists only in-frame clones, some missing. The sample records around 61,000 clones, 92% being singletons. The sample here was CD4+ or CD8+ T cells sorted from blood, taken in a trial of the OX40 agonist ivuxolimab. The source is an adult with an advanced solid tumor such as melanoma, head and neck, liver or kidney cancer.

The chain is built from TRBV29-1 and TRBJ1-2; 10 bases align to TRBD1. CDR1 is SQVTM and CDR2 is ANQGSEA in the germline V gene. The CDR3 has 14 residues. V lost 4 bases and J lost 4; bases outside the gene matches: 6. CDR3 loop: CSVADRGLLYGYTF. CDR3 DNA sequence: TGCAGCGTTGCCGACAGGGGGCTCCTCTATGGCTACACCTTC.

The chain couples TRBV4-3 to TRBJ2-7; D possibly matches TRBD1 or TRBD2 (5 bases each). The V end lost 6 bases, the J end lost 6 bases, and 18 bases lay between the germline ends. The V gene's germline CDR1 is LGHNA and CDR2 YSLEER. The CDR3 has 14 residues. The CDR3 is CASRSGQRAGEQYF. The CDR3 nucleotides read TGCGCCAGCAGGTCGGGGCAGAGGGCAGGCGAGCAGTACTTC.

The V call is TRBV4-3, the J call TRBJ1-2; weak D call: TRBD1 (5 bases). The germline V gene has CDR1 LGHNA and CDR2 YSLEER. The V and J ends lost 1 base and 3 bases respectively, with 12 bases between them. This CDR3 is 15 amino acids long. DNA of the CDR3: TGCGCCAGCAGCCAAGGTCAGGGCCCTTACTATGGCTACACCTTC. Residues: CASSQGQGPYYGYTF.

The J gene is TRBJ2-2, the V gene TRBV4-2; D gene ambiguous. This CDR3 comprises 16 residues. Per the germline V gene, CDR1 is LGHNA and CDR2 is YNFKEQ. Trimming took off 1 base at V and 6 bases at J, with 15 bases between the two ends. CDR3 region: CASSQVRASAAGELFF. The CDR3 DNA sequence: TGTGCCAGCAGCCAAGTTAGGGCCAGTGCCGCCGGGGAGCTGTTTTTT.

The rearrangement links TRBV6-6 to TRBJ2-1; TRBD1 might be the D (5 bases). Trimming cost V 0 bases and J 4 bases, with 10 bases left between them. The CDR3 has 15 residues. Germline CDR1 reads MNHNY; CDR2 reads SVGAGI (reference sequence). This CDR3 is CASSYSIRGYNEQFF. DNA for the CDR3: TGTGCCAGCAGTTACTCGATAAGGGGATACAATGAGCAGTTCTTC.

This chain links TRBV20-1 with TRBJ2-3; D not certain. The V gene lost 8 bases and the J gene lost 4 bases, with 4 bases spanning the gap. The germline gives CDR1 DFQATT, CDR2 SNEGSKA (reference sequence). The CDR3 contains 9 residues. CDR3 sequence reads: CSLPDTQYF. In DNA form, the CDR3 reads TGCAGTTTACCAGATACGCAGTATTTT.

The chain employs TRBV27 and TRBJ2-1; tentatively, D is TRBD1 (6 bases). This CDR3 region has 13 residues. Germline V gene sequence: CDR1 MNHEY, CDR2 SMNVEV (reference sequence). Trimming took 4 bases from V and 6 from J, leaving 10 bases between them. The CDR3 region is CASSYLRGNEQFF. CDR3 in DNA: TGTGCCAGCAGTTACCTCAGGGGCAATGAGCAGTTCTTC.

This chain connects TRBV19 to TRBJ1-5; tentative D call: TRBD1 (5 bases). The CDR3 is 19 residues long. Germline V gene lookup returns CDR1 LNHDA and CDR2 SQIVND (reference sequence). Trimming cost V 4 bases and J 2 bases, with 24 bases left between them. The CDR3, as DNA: TGTGCCAGTAGTACAATTAGTCCGGGGCCGGGGAGGGGCAATCAGCCCCAGCATTTT. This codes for CASSTISPGPGRGNQPQHF.

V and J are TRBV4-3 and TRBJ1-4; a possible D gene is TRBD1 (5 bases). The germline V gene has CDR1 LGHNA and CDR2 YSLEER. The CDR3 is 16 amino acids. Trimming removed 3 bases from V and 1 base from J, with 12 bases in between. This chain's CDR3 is CASSQRPRGTNEKLFF. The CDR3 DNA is TGCGCCAGCAGCCAGAGACCAAGGGGAACTAATGAAAAACTGTTTTTT.

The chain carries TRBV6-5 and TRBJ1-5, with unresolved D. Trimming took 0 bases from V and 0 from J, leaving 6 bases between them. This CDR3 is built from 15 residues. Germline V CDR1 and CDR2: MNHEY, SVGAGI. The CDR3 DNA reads TGTGCCAGCAGTTACTCGGGTTATAGCAATCAGCCCCAGCATTTT. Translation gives CASSYSGYSNQPQHF.

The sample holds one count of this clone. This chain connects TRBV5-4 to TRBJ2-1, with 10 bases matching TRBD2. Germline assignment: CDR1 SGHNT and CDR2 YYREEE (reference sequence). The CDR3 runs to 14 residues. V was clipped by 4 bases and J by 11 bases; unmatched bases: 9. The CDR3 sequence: CASSKRGGRGKQFF. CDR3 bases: TGTGCCAGCAGCAAGCGGGGGGGCCGCGGGAAGCAGTTCTTC. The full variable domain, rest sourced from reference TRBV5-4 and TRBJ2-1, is ETGVTQSPTHLIKTRGQQVTLRCSSQSGHNTVSWYQQALGQGPQFIFQYYREEENGRGNFPPRFSGLQFPNYSSELNVNALELDDSALYLCASSKRGGRGKQFFGPGTRLTVL.

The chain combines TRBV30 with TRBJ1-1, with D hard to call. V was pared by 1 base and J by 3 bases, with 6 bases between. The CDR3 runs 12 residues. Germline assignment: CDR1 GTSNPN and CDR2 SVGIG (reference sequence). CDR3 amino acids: CAWSAGDTEAFF. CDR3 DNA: TGTGCCTGGAGTGCCGGGGACACTGAAGCTTTCTTT.

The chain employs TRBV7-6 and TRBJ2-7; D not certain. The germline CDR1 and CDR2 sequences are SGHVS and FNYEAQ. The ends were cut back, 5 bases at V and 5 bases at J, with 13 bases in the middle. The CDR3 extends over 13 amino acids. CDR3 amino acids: CASSLRVFHEQYF. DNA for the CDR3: TGTGCCAGCAGCCTCCGGGTGTTCCACGAGCAGTACTTC.

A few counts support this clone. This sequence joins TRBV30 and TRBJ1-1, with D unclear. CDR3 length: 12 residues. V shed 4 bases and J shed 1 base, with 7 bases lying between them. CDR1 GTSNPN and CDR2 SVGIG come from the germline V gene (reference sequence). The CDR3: CAWNTGNTEAFF. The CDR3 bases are TGTGCCTGGAACACGGGGAACACTGAAGCTTTCTTT.

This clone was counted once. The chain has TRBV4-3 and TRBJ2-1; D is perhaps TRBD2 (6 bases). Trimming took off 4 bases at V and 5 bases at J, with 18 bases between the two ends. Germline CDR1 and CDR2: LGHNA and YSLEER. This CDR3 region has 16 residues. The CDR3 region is CASSLGEGTGDNEQFF. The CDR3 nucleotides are TGCGCCAGCAGCCTGGGAGAAGGGACGGGGGACAATGAGCAGTTCTTC.

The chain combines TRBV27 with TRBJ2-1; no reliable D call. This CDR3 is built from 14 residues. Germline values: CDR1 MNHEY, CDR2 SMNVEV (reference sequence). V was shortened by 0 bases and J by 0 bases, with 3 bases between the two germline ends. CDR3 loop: CASSLSGSYNEQFF. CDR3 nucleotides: TGTGCCAGCAGTTTATCCGGCTCCTACAATGAGCAGTTCTTC.

The CDR3 sequence is CATPKSGNEQFF. CDR3 DNA sequence: TGTGCCACCCCCAAGAGTGGAAATGAGCAGTTCTTC. The V gene is TRBV2, the J gene TRBJ2-1; D ambiguous. Germline V lookup: CDR1 SNHLY, CDR2 FYNNEI. CDR3 length: 12 residues. V lost 10 bases and J 7 bases, leaving 14 bases between the germline ends.

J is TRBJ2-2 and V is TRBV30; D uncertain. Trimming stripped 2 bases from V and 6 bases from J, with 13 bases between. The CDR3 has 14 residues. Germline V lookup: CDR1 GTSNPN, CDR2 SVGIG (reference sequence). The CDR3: CAWSPRQPAGELFF. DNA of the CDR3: TGTGCCTGGAGTCCCCGGCAGCCGGCCGGGGAGCTGTTTTTT.

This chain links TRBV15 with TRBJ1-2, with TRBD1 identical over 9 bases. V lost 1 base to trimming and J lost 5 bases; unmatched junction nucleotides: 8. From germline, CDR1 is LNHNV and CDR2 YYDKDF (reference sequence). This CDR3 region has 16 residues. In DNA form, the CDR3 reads TGTGCCACCAGCAGAGGGGGGGGACAGGGATCGTATGGCTACACCTTC. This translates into CATSRGGGQGSYGYTF.

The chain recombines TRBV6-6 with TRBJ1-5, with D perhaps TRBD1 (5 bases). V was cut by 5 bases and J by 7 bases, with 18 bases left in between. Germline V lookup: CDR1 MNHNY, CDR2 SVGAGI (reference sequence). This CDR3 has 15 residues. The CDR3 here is CASSQMGVTGQPQHF. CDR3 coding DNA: TGTGCCAGCAGTCAGATGGGGGTGACCGGGCAGCCCCAGCATTTT.

The CDR3 sequence is CASSFLAGGRTDTQYF. CDR3 nucleotide sequence: TGTGCCAGCAGTTTTCTAGCGGGAGGACGCACAGATACGCAGTATTTT. J is TRBJ2-3 and V is TRBV6-6; 11 nucleotides align to TRBD2. The CDR3 runs to 16 residues. Germline CDR1 reads MNHNY; CDR2 reads SVGAGI (reference sequence). With V trimmed by 4 bases and J by 1 base, 4 bases remained unmatched.

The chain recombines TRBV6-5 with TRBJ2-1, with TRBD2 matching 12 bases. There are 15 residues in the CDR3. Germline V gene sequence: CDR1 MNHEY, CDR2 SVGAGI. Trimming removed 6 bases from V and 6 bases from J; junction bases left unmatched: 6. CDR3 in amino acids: CASSLVLAGGNEQFF. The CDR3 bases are TGTGCCAGCAGCCTTGTACTAGCGGGAGGCAATGAGCAGTTCTTC.

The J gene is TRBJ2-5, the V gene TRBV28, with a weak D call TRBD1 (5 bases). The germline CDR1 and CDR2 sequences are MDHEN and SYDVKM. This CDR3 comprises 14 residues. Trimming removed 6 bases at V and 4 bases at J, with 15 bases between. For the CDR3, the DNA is TGTGCCAGCAGCAACGGACAACCGGCAGAGACCCAGTACTTC. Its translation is CASSNGQPAETQYF.

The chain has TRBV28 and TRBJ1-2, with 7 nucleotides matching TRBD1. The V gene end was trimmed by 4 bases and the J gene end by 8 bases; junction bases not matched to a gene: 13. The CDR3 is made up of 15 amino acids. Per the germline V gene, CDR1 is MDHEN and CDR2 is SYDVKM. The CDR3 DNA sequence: TGTGCCAGCAGTTCCGGCCAGGGGGTACCCGTCGGCTACACCTTC. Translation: CASSSGQGVPVGYTF.

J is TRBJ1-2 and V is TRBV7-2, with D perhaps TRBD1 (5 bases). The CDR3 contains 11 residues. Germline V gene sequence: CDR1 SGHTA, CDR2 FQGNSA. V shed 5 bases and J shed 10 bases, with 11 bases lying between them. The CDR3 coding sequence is TGTGCCAGCAGCACCGTAGGGGACTACACCTTC. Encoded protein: CASSTVGDYTF.

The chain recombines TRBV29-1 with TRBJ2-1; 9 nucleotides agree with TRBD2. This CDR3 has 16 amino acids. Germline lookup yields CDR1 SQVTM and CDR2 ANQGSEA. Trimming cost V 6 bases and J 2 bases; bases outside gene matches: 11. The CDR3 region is CSVHQRGDQPYNEQFF. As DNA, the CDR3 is TGCAGCGTACACCAGCGGGGGGACCAACCCTACAATGAGCAGTTCTTC.